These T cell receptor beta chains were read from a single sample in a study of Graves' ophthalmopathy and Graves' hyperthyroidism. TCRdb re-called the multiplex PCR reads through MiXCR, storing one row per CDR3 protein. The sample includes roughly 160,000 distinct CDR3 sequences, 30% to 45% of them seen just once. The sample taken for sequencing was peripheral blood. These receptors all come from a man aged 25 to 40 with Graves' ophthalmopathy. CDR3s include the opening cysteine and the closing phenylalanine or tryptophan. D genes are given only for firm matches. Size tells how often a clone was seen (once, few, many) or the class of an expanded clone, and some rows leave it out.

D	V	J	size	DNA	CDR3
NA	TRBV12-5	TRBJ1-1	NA	TGTGCTAGTGGCTTGGACAGGAACACTGAAGCTTTCTTT	CASGLDRNTEAFF
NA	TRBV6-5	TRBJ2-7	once	TGTGCCAGCAGTTACGGGGCTAGCCTCGAGCAGTACTTC	CASSYGASLEQYF
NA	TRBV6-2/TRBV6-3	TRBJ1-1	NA	TGTGCCACTCTCCGGCCTAACACTGAAGCTTTCTTT	CATLRPNTEAFF
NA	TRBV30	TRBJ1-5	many	TGTGCCTGGAGTGTAGGGGGGCGGAATCAGCCCCAGCATTTT	CAWSVGGRNQPQHF
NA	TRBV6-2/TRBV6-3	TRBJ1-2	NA	TGTGCCAGCAGGCCGTCGGGGGGAACATATGGCTACACCTTC	CASRPSGGTYGYTF
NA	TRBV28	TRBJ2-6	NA	TGTGCCAGCAACACCCCTAGCTCTGGGGCCAACGTCCTGACTTTC	CASNTPSSGANVLTF
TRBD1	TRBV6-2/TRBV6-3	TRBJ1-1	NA	TGTGCCAGCAACACCCGGGACAGGGGGTACCATTCGGGTGAAGCTTTCTTT	CASNTRDRGYHSGEAFF
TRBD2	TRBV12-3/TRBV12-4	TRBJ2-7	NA	TGTGCCAGCAGTTTACCGGGACTAGTCTACGAGCAGTACTTC	CASSLPGLVYEQYF
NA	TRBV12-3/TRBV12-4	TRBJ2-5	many	TGTGCCAGCAGTTTGAATTCGGAGACCCAGTACTTC	CASSLNSETQYF
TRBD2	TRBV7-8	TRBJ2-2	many	TGTGCCAGCAGCTTAGGTTCTAGCGGGACGTCCGGGGAGCTGTTTTTT	CASSLGSSGTSGELFF
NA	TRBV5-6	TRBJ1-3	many	TGTGCCAGCAGCCCTACGGGGGGCTCTGGAAACACCATATATTTT	CASSPTGGSGNTIYF
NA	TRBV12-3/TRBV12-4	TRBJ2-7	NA	TGTGCCAGCAGTCTCTCCCAGGTCTACGAGCAGTACTTC	CASSLSQVYEQYF
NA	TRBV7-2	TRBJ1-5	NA	TGTGCCAGCAGCTTAGTGTTCGGTATCAATCAGCCCCAGCATTTT	CASSLVFGINQPQHF
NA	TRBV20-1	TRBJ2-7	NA	TGCAGTGCTAGAGGAACCGGGACTCCCATCTACGAGCAGTACTTC	CSARGTGTPIYEQYF
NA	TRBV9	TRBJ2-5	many	TGTGCCAGCAGCGTTAGACTAGAGTCGGCCCAGTACTTC	CASSVRLESAQYF
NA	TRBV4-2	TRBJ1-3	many	TGTGCCAGCAGCCAGTACGAGACATCCGTTCTGTCTGGAAACACCATATATTTT	CASSQYETSVLSGNTIYF
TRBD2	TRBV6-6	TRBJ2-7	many	TGTGCCAGCAGTTACTCCCCTAGCGGGAGCTACGAGCAGTACTTC	CASSYSPSGSYEQYF
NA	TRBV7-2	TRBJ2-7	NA	TGTGCCAGCAGCTTTTCGGCGGGGAAGGACTACGAGCAGTACTTC	CASSFSAGKDYEQYF
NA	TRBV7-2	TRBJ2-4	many	TGTGCCAGCAGCCACCCGGGAGCCATTCAGTACTTC	CASSHPGAIQYF
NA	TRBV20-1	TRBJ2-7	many	TGCAGTGCTAGAGGAGGGCTTACCTACGAGCAGTACTTC	CSARGGLTYEQYF
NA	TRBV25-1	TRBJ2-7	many	TGTGCCAGCAGTGAGGGTATCTCGGTCGAGCAGTACTTC	CASSEGISVEQYF
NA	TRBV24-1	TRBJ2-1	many	TGTGCCACCAGACGAGACAGCCTCACTGAGCAGTTCTTC	CATRRDSLTEQFF
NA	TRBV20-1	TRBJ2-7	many	TGCAGTGCCGCATCACCCTCCTACGAGCAGTACTTC	CSAASPSYEQYF
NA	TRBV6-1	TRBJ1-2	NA	TGTGCCAGCAGGAGGGAAGTCCTGTCCGGTGGCTACACCTTC	CASRREVLSGGYTF
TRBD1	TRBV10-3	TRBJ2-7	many	TGTGCCATCAGTGAGTCGGGGGTCAGGGGGTACGACGAGCAGTACTTC	CAISESGVRGYDEQYF
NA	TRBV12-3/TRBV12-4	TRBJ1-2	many	TGTGCCAGCAGTTTAAGGGACATCAGCAGCTACACCTTC	CASSLRDISSYTF
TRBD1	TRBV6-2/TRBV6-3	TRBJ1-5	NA	TGTGCCAGCAGGGACAGGCCCTTTCGTAATCTGCCCCAGCATTTT	CASRDRPFRNLPQHF
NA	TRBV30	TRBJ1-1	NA	TGTGCCTGGAGACCCCCGGGGTACACTGAAGCTTTCTTT	CAWRPPGYTEAFF
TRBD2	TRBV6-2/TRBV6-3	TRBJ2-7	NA	TGTGCCAGCAGTCTGCTAGCGGGGGCCTACGAGCAGTACTTC	CASSLLAGAYEQYF
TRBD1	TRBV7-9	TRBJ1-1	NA	TGTGCCACCAGGACAGGGCAGTACACTGAAGCTTTCTTT	CATRTGQYTEAFF
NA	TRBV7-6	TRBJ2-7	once	TGTGCCAGCAGCCTCCAGGAGGGTCCCTACGAGCAGTACTTC	CASSLQEGPYEQYF
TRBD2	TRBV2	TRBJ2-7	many	TGTGCCAGCAGTGAGGCGGGAGTATTCGACGAGCAGTACTTC	CASSEAGVFDEQYF
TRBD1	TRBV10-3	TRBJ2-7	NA	TGTGCCATCAGTGAGACGGGACAGGGGGGTGTCGAGCAGTACTTC	CAISETGQGGVEQYF
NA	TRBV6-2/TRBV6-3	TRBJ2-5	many	TGTGCCAGCAAAACAGGCTCGGAGACCCAGTACTTC	CASKTGSETQYF
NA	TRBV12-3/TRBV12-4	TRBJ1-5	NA	TGTGCCAGCAGAGACCAATTCAATCAGCCCCAGCATTTT	CASRDQFNQPQHF
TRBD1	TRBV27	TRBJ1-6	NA	TGTGCCAGCAGCGCAGGGGGGTTGGATAATTCACCCCTCCACTTT	CASSAGGLDNSPLHF